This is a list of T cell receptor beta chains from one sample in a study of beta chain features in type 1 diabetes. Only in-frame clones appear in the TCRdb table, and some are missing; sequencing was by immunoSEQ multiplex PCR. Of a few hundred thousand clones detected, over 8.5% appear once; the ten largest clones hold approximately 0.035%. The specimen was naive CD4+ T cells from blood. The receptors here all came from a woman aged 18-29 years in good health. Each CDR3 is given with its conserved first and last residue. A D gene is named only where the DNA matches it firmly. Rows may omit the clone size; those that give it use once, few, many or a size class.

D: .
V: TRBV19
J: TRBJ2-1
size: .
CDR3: CASVSRGIGDEQFF
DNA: TGTGCCAGTGTTAGTCGGGGGATAGGGGATGAGCAGTTCTTC

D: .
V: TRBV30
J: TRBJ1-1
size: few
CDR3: CRLGRGNRNEAFF
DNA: TGTCGTTTGGGCAGGGGAAATCGGAATGAAGCTTTCTTT

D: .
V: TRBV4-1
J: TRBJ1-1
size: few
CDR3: CASKSRDYTEAFF
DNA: TGCGCCAGCAAGTCCAGGGATTACACTGAAGCTTTCTTT

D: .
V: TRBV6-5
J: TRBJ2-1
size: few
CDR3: CASSPTSHEQFF
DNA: TGTGCCAGCAGTCCCACTAGCCATGAGCAGTTCTTC

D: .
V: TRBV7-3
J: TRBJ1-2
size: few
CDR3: CASSLEAGVGGYTF
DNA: TGTGCCAGCAGCTTAGAGGCAGGGGTTGGTGGCTACACCTTC

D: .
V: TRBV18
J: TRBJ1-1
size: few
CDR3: CASSPLVQGGSGNTEAFF
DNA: TGTGCCAGCTCACCACTCGTCCAGGGCGGATCGGGCAACACTGAAGCTTTCTTT

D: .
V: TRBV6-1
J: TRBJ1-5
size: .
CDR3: CASCVNSNQPQHF
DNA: TGTGCCAGTTGTGTTAATAGCAATCAGCCCCAGCATTTT

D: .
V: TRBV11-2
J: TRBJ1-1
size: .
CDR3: CASSLGVRGDTEAFF
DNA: TGTGCCAGCAGCTTAGGCGTCAGGGGAGACACTGAAGCTTTCTTT

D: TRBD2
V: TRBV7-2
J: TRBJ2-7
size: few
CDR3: CASSGGLAGGAEQYF
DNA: TGTGCCAGCAGCGGGGGACTAGCGGGAGGTGCCGAGCAGTACTTC

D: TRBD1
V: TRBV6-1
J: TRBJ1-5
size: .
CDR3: CASSTGGYQPQHF
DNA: TGTGCCAGCTCGACAGGGGGCTATCAGCCCCAGCATTTT

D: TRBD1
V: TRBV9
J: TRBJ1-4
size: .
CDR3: CASSEGQGRRHEKLFF
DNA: TGTGCCAGCAGCGAGGGACAGGGGCGCCGGCATGAAAAACTGTTTTTT

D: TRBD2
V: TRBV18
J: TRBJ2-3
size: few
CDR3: CASSPPTSGGTTDTQYF
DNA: TGTGCCAGCTCACCACCGACTAGCGGGGGGACTACAGATACGCAGTATTTT